This T cell receptor (beta chain) was sequenced in a study of post-analysis software for immune sequencing data. V was pared by 0 bases and J by 9 bases, with 16 bases between. The CDR3 loop spans 15 amino acids. From germline, CDR1 is SGHRS and CDR2 YFSETQ. Overall study findings and caveats: Elevated frequency relative to controls characterized four or five TRBV segments in patients, TRBV5-6, TRBV5-1 and TRBV20-1 among them.

Researchers reported that TCR beta cDNA libraries carried unique molecular identifiers. TCRdb re-analysed the PCR reads in MiXCR, keeping a single row per CDR3 protein. The table has a few hundred thousand distinct CDR3 sequences, roughly 35% seen once. This clonotype has only a few counts. The antigen remains undetermined. Sequencing input: blood. This chain uses TRBV5-1 with TRBJ2-1; TRBD1 is a possible D gene (6 bases). The TCR was taken from a girl between 10 and 17 years old with multiple sclerosis. The CDR3 DNA reads TGCGCCAGCAGCTTGGATGCCGTCAGAGGGGGTGAGCAGTTCTTC. It translates to CASSLDAVRGGEQFF.